The rows below give T cell receptor beta chains drawn from one sample of a study of T cells in lung cancer brain metastases. Using immunoSEQ multiplex PCR, the repertoire was profiled, and TCRdb retains in-frame clones only, with some absent. The sample shows several thousand clones, just over 85% of them seen only once. The sequencing input was tumor tissue from the primary lung tumor. These receptor sequences come from a man aged 50 to 59 with non-small cell lung cancer. Each CDR3 is given with its conserved first and last residue. D genes are given only for firm matches. The listing skips clone size in some rows; elsewhere it reads once, few, many or a size class.

D | size | J | V | CDR3 | DNA
. | large | TRBJ2-7 | TRBV7-6 | CASSLEEGSYEQYF | TGTGCCAGCAGCTTAGAGGAGGGTTCCTACGAGCAGTACTTC
. | . | TRBJ2-1 | TRBV9 | CASSEEQITSYNEQFF | TGTGCCAGCAGCGAGGAACAGATAACCTCCTACAATGAGCAGTTCTTC
TRBD1 | once | TRBJ1-2 | TRBV30 | CAWSVGGQGAAYGYTF | TGTGCCTGGAGTGTAGGTGGACAGGGGGCGGCGTATGGCTACACCTTC
. | few | TRBJ1-2 | TRBV5-1 | CASSLEEAYGYTF | TGCGCCAGCAGCTTGGAGGAGGCCTATGGCTACACCTTC
. | . | TRBJ1-2 | TRBV5-1 | CASSLEGRAYGYTF | TGCGCCAGCAGCTTGGAGGGCAGAGCTTATGGCTACACCTTC
. | . | TRBJ2-5 | TRBV4-2 | CASSQDNLLLRETQYF | TGTGCCAGCAGCCAAGATAATCTGCTACTCCGGGAGACCCAGTACTTC
. | . | TRBJ1-2 | TRBV30 | CAWSRGLLNYGYTF | TGTGCCTGGAGTAGGGGGTTGCTTAACTATGGCTACACCTTC
. | . | TRBJ2-2 | TRBV19 | CASSLSGGPGELFF | TGTGCCAGTAGTTTATCAGGGGGGCCCGGGGAGCTGTTTTTT
. | . | TRBJ1-1 | TRBV5-1 | CASSRGNRETEAFF | TGCGCCAGCAGCCGAGGGAACAGAGAGACTGAAGCTTTCTTT
. | . | TRBJ1-1 | TRBV6-6 | CASSTRLEAFF | TGTGCCAGCAGTACCCGCTTAGAAGCTTTCTTT